A single sample gave rise to the 17 T cell receptor beta chains below, sequenced in a study of blood T cells in healthy people across ages. Sample-barcoded 5' priming and a J-beta primer mix drove a second PCR of about 6 to 12 cycles. TCRdb independently ran MiXCR on the 5' RACE reads; one entry per CDR3 protein. The sample has approximately 900,000 distinct CDR3 sequences, about 29% seen once. This sample also appeared in a second study, on T cells of mothers and their children.

The sequenced sample was blood. These receptors all stem from a woman aged 40 to 49 in good health.

The chain employs TRBV5-1 and TRBJ2-7, with 15 bases matching TRBD2. The CDR3 extends over 16 amino acids. The ends lost 4 bases at V and 7 bases at J; junction bases unmatched: 9. Germline V gene sequence: CDR1 SGHRS, CDR2 YFSETQ. The CDR3 sequence is CASSPGLAGGKGEQYF. CDR3 bases: TGCGCCAGCAGCCCGGGACTAGCGGGGGGTAAGGGTGAGCAGTACTTC.

Comments on this clonotype: This clone may be a read error of a much larger clone one base away. In DNA, the CDR3 is TGTGCCAGCAGCTTACGTCTACTCACAGGTACGCAGTATTTT. Translating it yields CASSLRLLTGTQYF. The rearrangement uses TRBV7-2 and TRBJ2-3; D is perhaps TRBD1 (5 bases). Germline loops: CDR1 SGHTA, CDR2 FQGNSA. The CDR3 totals 14 residues.

Comment on this clonotype: This may come from a read error, since a much larger clone is one base off. The CDR3 ends on some other residue instead of the conserved phenylalanine or tryptophan, so this is likely a read error. This sequence joins TRBV11-3 and TRBJ2-4; D call uncertain. The germline V gene encodes CDR1 SGHNT and CDR2 YENEEA. The CDR3 totals 12 residues. The V gene lost 5 bases and the J gene lost 9 bases, with 11 bases spanning the gap. CDR3 sequence: CASSINGVIQYC. The CDR3, as DNA: TGTGCCAGCAGCATCAATGGTGTCATTCAGTACTGC.

This clonotype was counted a few times. The chain employs TRBV5-1 and TRBJ1-1; a possible D gene is TRBD1 (5 bases). V was cut by 3 bases and J by 11 bases, with 20 bases left in between. The germline gives CDR1 SGHRS, CDR2 YFSETQ. The CDR3 contains 14 residues. CDR3 protein: CASSWGTAELMAFF. DNA for the CDR3: TGCGCCAGCAGCTGGGGGACGGCTGAGTTAATGGCTTTCTTT. Supplemented by reference TRBV5-1 and TRBJ1-1, the full variable domain reads KAGVTQTPRYLIKTRGQQVTLSCSPISGHRSVSWYQQTPGQGLQFLFEYFSETQRNKGNFPGRFSGRQFSNSRSEMNVSTLELGDSALYLCASSWGTAELMAFFGQGTRLTVV.

The chain recombines TRBV5-1 with TRBJ1-1; tentative D call: TRBD1 (5 bases). The CDR3 totals 18 residues. The ends were cut back, 0 bases at V and 4 bases at J, with 22 bases in the middle. Germline CDR1 reads SGHRS; CDR2 reads YFSETQ. The chain's CDR3 is CASSLGVEGVGRGTEAFF. CDR3 in DNA: TGCGCCAGCAGCTTGGGGGTCGAAGGGGTGGGGAGAGGCACTGAAGCTTTCTTT.

On this clonotype: The junction does not match germline at one end; this may be a read error. V gene TRBV28 combines with J gene TRBJ1-4; a possible D gene is TRBD1 (5 bases). The CDR3 contains 13 residues. Germline V gene sequence: CDR1 MDHEN, CDR2 SYDVKM. This chain's CDR3 is CASRPGGNEKLFF. CDR3 sequence (DNA): TGTGCCAGCAGGCCCGGGGGGAATGAAAAGCTGTTTTTT.

This clonotype has a handful of counts. V and J are TRBV27 and TRBJ2-5, with D perhaps matching TRBD1 (5 bases). Germline values: CDR1 MNHEY, CDR2 SMNVEV (reference sequence). The CDR3 extends over 16 amino acids. V was shortened by 1 base and J by 1 base, with 13 bases between the two germline ends. The CDR3 protein is CASSLFGQRTQETQYF. The CDR3 DNA reads as TGTGCCAGCAGTTTATTTGGACAACGAACCCAAGAGACCCAGTACTTC.

This clonotype was seen ten or more times. The V call is TRBV20-1, the J call TRBJ1-5; no reliable D call. The CDR3 contains 13 residues. The germline V gene encodes CDR1 DFQATT and CDR2 SNEGSKA (reference sequence). V lost 0 bases and J 7 bases, leaving 10 bases between the germline ends. CDR3 DNA sequence: TGCAGTGCTAGAGAAGATTCATGGCAGCCCCAGCATTTT. This translates into CSAREDSWQPQHF.

This clonotype is a singleton in its sample. The rearrangement uses TRBV5-1 and TRBJ2-1, with D tentatively TRBD1 (5 bases). Trimming removed 0 bases from V and 6 bases from J, with 16 bases in between. This CDR3 is 16 amino acids long. Germline loops: CDR1 SGHRS, CDR2 YFSETQ. This CDR3 is CASSLEAGRRTNEQFF. CDR3 nucleotide sequence: TGCGCCAGCAGCTTGGAGGCAGGGCGAAGGACCAATGAGCAGTTCTTC.

This chain joins TRBV18 and TRBJ1-1, with a weak D call TRBD1 (5 bases). This CDR3 is built from 16 residues. Between the trimmed V and J ends, which lost 2 bases and 0 bases, there was a span of 13 bases. The germline V gene encodes CDR1 KGHSH and CDR2 LQKENI. CDR3 sequence (DNA): TGTGCCAGCTCACCAGGGGCAGCTGCCATGAACACTGAAGCTTTCTTT. Residues: CASSPGAAAMNTEAFF.

The chain joins TRBV2 to TRBJ2-7, with TRBD1 as a possible D gene (5 bases). CDR1 SNHLY and CDR2 FYNNEI come from the germline V gene. The V end was cut by 8 bases, the J end by 2 bases, with 10 bases between. This CDR3 contains 12 residues. CDR3 sequence (DNA): TGTGCCAGCGTCCAGGACACCTACGAGCAGTACTTC. This sequence encodes CASVQDTYEQYF.

Regarding this clonotype: A read error may be the cause here, since a much bigger clone is one base away. V and J are TRBV6-4 and TRBJ2-2, with a possible D match to TRBD1 (5 bases). From germline, CDR1 is MRHNA and CDR2 SNTAGT. The CDR3 has 14 residues. The CDR3 region has the DNA TGTGCCAACAGTGACTCCAGGGACACCGGGGAGCTGTTTTTT. Residues: CANSDSRDTGELFF.

Here the CDR3 DNA reads TGTGCCAGCAGCTTAGCGCGAGGGGCGGCTGGGGCCAACGTCCTGACTTTC. Protein product: CASSLARGAAGANVLTF. The chain uses TRBV7-2 and TRBJ2-6; TRBD1 or TRBD2 may be the D gene (5 bases each). Germline V gives CDR1 SGHTA, CDR2 FQGNSA. This CDR3 contains 17 residues. With 0 bases removed from V and 2 bases from J, the gap between germline ends came to 11 bases.

Worth noting for this clonotype: At one of its ends the junction is not consistent with the germline gene, which may arise from a read error. The V call is TRBV12-3 or TRBV12-4, the J call TRBJ2-3; D not resolved. This CDR3 is built from 12 residues. The CDR3 DNA reads TGTGCCACAGGACCCTTAGCAGATGCGCAGTATTTT. Translating gives CATGPLADAQYF.

The chain is built from TRBV24-1 and TRBJ2-3; D is ambiguous. Trimming shortened V by 0 bases and J by 0 bases, and 6 bases separated the two germline ends. There are 15 residues in the CDR3. Germline V gene sequence: CDR1 KGHDR, CDR2 SFDVKD. The CDR3 loop is CATSDLFGSTDTQYF. The CDR3 DNA sequence: TGTGCCACCAGTGATTTGTTTGGTAGCACAGATACGCAGTATTTT.

This clonotype has a handful of counts. The V and J genes are TRBV3-1 and TRBJ2-6; 7 nucleotides line up with TRBD1. The CDR3 extends over 16 amino acids. Germline values: CDR1 LGHDT, CDR2 YNNKEL (reference sequence). After removal of 3 bases from V and 0 bases from J, the junction contained 2 bases not matched to a gene. The CDR3 spells CASSQGTVSGANVLTF. For the CDR3, the DNA is TGTGCCAGCAGCCAGGGGACAGTCTCTGGGGCCAACGTCCTGACTTTC. The variable domain in full, with the rest retrieved from reference TRBV3-1 and TRBJ2-6, is DTAVSQTPKYLVTQMGNDKSIKCEQNLGHDTMYWYKQDSKKFLKIMFSYNNKELIINETVPNRFSPKSPDKAHLNLHINSLELGDSAVYFCASSQGTVSGANVLTFGAGSRLTVL.

A remark on this clonotype: An end of the junction differs from the germline gene, which may be a read error. V usage is TRBV9 and J usage is TRBJ2-3, with TRBD1 matching over 9 bases. This CDR3 has 15 residues. The V gene's germline CDR1 is SGDLS and CDR2 YYNGEE. CDR3 DNA sequence: TGTGCCAGCAGCGTAGGGACAGGGGCCACAGATGCGCAGTATTTT. Its protein is CASSVGTGATDAQYF.